A selection of T cell receptor beta chains follows, all from one sample in a study of Ad26.COV2.S vaccination and SARS-CoV-2 variants. The assay was immunoSEQ multiplex PCR, and TCRdb's table has in-frame clones only and misses some. The data contain about 350,000 clones, 75% to 90% of them singletons. The sequencing here drew on peripheral blood, taken in a trial of Ad26.COV2.S vaccine versus placebo. The origin of the receptors is a person between 18 and 65 years old who received the Ad26.COV2.S COVID-19 vaccine or a placebo. The CDR3 runs from the conserved cysteine through the conserved F or W. The D gene is left open where the match is weak. Expanded clones get a size class; other rows say once, few or many, or leave the size out.

J gene: TRBJ2-2; V gene: TRBV14; clone size: -; CDR3 length: 16; D gene: TRBD2; CDR3 DNA: TGTGCCAGCAGCCAAGGAGGACTAGCGGGAGCCGGGGAGCTGTTTTTT; CDR3 protein: CASSQGGLAGAGELFF
J gene: TRBJ1-1; V gene: TRBV21-1; clone size: -; CDR3 length: 17; D gene: -; CDR3 DNA: TGTGCCAGCAGCAATAAGGTGCTCCTACGGGGAGGCACTGAAGCTTTCTTT; CDR3 protein: CASSNKVLLRGGTEAFF
J gene: TRBJ2-1; V gene: TRBV7-9; clone size: -; CDR3 length: 18; D gene: TRBD2; CDR3 DNA: TGTGCCAGCAGCTTACCGGGACTAGCGGGAGGATTCTACAATGAGCAGTTCTTC; CDR3 protein: CASSLPGLAGGFYNEQFF
J gene: TRBJ2-3; V gene: TRBV29-1; clone size: -; CDR3 length: 10; D gene: -; CDR3 DNA: TGCAGCGTTGTAGTTGATACGCAGTATTTT; CDR3 protein: CSVVVDTQYF
J gene: TRBJ1-1; V gene: TRBV7-2; clone size: -; CDR3 length: 14; D gene: -; CDR3 DNA: TGTGCCAGCAGCGCCGCCAGGGAGAACACTGAAGCTTTCTTT; CDR3 protein: CASSAARENTEAFF
J gene: TRBJ2-2; V gene: TRBV3-1/TRBV3-2; clone size: -; CDR3 length: 17; D gene: TRBD2; CDR3 DNA: TGTGCCAGCAGCCGGGCTAGCGGGGGGGTCAACACCGGGGAGCTGTTTTTT; CDR3 protein: CASSRASGGVNTGELFF
J gene: TRBJ1-2; V gene: TRBV28; clone size: -; CDR3 length: 9; D gene: -; CDR3 DNA: TGTGCCAGCGGCGGTGGCTACACCTTC; CDR3 protein: CASGGGYTF
J gene: TRBJ2-7; V gene: TRBV7-8; clone size: once; CDR3 length: 17; D gene: TRBD1; CDR3 DNA: TGTGCCAGCAGCTTAGAACAGGGGGCCCGAAAATCCTACGAGCAGTACTTC; CDR3 protein: CASSLEQGARKSYEQYF
J gene: TRBJ2-1; V gene: TRBV13; clone size: -; CDR3 length: 14; D gene: -; CDR3 DNA: TGTGCCAGCAGCTCCGGAGGGCTTGGGAATGAGCAGTTCTTC; CDR3 protein: CASSSGGLGNEQFF
J gene: TRBJ1-2; V gene: TRBV5-1; clone size: -; CDR3 length: 14; D gene: TRBD1; CDR3 DNA: TGCGCCAGCAGCTTGTCCGGGACAGCCTATGGCTACACCTTC; CDR3 protein: CASSLSGTAYGYTF
J gene: TRBJ2-2; V gene: TRBV27; clone size: -; CDR3 length: 14; D gene: -; CDR3 DNA: TGTGCCAGCAGTTTGGTCGGGAGCACCGGGGAGCTGTTTTTT; CDR3 protein: CASSLVGSTGELFF
J gene: TRBJ2-3; V gene: TRBV2; clone size: -; CDR3 length: 15; D gene: -; CDR3 DNA: TGTGCCAGCAGTGATTCGGAGTCCTCCACAGATACGCAGTATTTT; CDR3 protein: CASSDSESSTDTQYF
J gene: TRBJ1-3; V gene: TRBV7-6; clone size: few; CDR3 length: 15; D gene: -; CDR3 DNA: TGTGCCAGCAGCTTAGGACGGAGCTCTGGAAACACCATATATTTT; CDR3 protein: CASSLGRSSGNTIYF
J gene: TRBJ2-7; V gene: TRBV6-5; clone size: -; CDR3 length: 13; D gene: -; CDR3 DNA: TGTGCCAGCAGTCCGGACAGAACCTACGAGCAGTACTTC; CDR3 protein: CASSPDRTYEQYF
J gene: TRBJ2-5; V gene: TRBV10-1; clone size: -; CDR3 length: 15; D gene: -; CDR3 DNA: TGCGCCAGCAGTGAGCAAGGAGGGGGCCAAGAGACCCAGTACTTC; CDR3 protein: CASSEQGGGQETQYF
J gene: TRBJ2-7; V gene: TRBV28; clone size: -; CDR3 length: 12; D gene: -; CDR3 DNA: TGTGCCAGCAGTCTCTTTGACAACGAGCAGTACTTC; CDR3 protein: CASSLFDNEQYF
J gene: TRBJ2-3; V gene: TRBV7-3; clone size: -; CDR3 length: 14; D gene: -; CDR3 DNA: TGTGCCAGCAGCCCGGACAGATACACAGATACGCAGTATTTT; CDR3 protein: CASSPDRYTDTQYF
J gene: TRBJ2-1; V gene: TRBV11-1; clone size: -; CDR3 length: 13; D gene: TRBD1; CDR3 DNA: TGTGCCAGCAGCGCAGGCCAGGGACAGGGGAGGTTCTTC; CDR3 protein: CASSAGQGQGRFF
J gene: TRBJ2-6; V gene: TRBV5-4; clone size: -; CDR3 length: 14; D gene: -; CDR3 DNA: TGTGCCAGCAGCTTGGGAACTGGGGCCAACGTCCTGACTTTC; CDR3 protein: CASSLGTGANVLTF
J gene: TRBJ2-7; V gene: TRBV5-4; clone size: -; CDR3 length: 15; D gene: -; CDR3 DNA: TGTGCCAGCAGCTTTTTCCCTTCAAGGGGGTACGAGCAGTACTTC; CDR3 protein: CASSFFPSRGYEQYF
J gene: TRBJ2-1; V gene: TRBV5-4; clone size: -; CDR3 length: 15; D gene: TRBD1; CDR3 DNA: TGTGCCAGCAAACCACAGGGGGCGGGGTACAATGAGCAGTTCTTC; CDR3 protein: CASKPQGAGYNEQFF
J gene: TRBJ1-6; V gene: TRBV5-6; clone size: -; CDR3 length: 14; D gene: -; CDR3 DNA: TGTGCCAGCAGCCGCAGGGAGGTGACTTCACCCCTCCACTTT; CDR3 protein: CASSRREVTSPLHF
J gene: TRBJ1-5; V gene: TRBV27; clone size: -; CDR3 length: 14; D gene: -; CDR3 DNA: TGTGCCAGCAGTCAAAACAGGCGAAATCAGCCCCAGCATTTT; CDR3 protein: CASSQNRRNQPQHF
J gene: TRBJ2-1; V gene: TRBV5-1; clone size: -; CDR3 length: 15; D gene: TRBD2; CDR3 DNA: TGCGCCAGCAGCTTGGGTAGCGGGACCCACAATGAGCAGTTCTTC; CDR3 protein: CASSLGSGTHNEQFF
J gene: TRBJ2-1; V gene: TRBV28; clone size: few; CDR3 length: 14; D gene: -; CDR3 DNA: TGTGCCAGCAGTTTGGGGCTGTTCTACAATGAGCAGTTCTTC; CDR3 protein: CASSLGLFYNEQFF
J gene: TRBJ2-7; V gene: TRBV18; clone size: -; CDR3 length: 16; D gene: TRBD1; CDR3 DNA: TGTGCCAGCTCACCCGGGACAGGGAGGAGGCGCTACGAGCAGTACTTC; CDR3 protein: CASSPGTGRRRYEQYF
J gene: TRBJ1-2; V gene: TRBV19; clone size: few; CDR3 length: 13; D gene: -; CDR3 DNA: TGTGCCAGTAGTATAGGGGCAGGGGATGGCTACACCTTC; CDR3 protein: CASSIGAGDGYTF
J gene: TRBJ1-3; V gene: TRBV7-2; clone size: -; CDR3 length: 15; D gene: -; CDR3 DNA: TGTGCCAGCAGCTTAGTACCAGGGCTAGGAAACACCATATATTTT; CDR3 protein: CASSLVPGLGNTIYF
J gene: TRBJ1-1; V gene: TRBV4-2; clone size: once; CDR3 length: 17; D gene: -; CDR3 DNA: TGTGCCAGCAGCCAGGTTTGGTTAGGGGGGACGAACACTGAAGCTTTCTTT; CDR3 protein: CASSQVWLGGTNTEAFF
J gene: TRBJ1-2; V gene: TRBV11-2; clone size: few; CDR3 length: 15; D gene: -; CDR3 DNA: TGTGCCAGCAGCTTATTAAACAGGCCCCCGTATGGCTACACCTTC; CDR3 protein: CASSLLNRPPYGYTF
J gene: TRBJ1-1; V gene: TRBV4-1; clone size: -; CDR3 length: 17; D gene: -; CDR3 DNA: TGCGCCAGCAGCCAAGAAGGTAAGGGCAACATGAACACTGAAGCTTTCTTT; CDR3 protein: CASSQEGKGNMNTEAFF
J gene: TRBJ2-1; V gene: TRBV7-2; clone size: -; CDR3 length: 16; D gene: TRBD1; CDR3 DNA: TGTGCCAGCAGCCGCCCCCGGGACAGGGGTTACAATGAGCAGTTCTTC; CDR3 protein: CASSRPRDRGYNEQFF
J gene: TRBJ2-7; V gene: TRBV28; clone size: -; CDR3 length: 15; D gene: TRBD1; CDR3 DNA: TGTGCCAGCAGAACTGGACAGGGCGATTCCTACGAGCAGTACTTC; CDR3 protein: CASRTGQGDSYEQYF
J gene: TRBJ2-2; V gene: TRBV13; clone size: -; CDR3 length: 15; D gene: TRBD1; CDR3 DNA: TGTGCCAGCAGCCGATGGACAGGGAAGACCGGGGAGCTGTTTTTT; CDR3 protein: CASSRWTGKTGELFF
J gene: TRBJ1-2; V gene: TRBV29-1; clone size: -; CDR3 length: 12; D gene: -; CDR3 DNA: TGCAGCGTTGAAAGGGGAAGCTATGGCTACACCTTC; CDR3 protein: CSVERGSYGYTF
J gene: TRBJ2-3; V gene: TRBV19; clone size: once; CDR3 length: 15; D gene: -; CDR3 DNA: TGTGCCAGTGGAGGGGGCGGATCCTACACAGATACGCAGTATTTT; CDR3 protein: CASGGGGSYTDTQYF
J gene: TRBJ1-4; V gene: TRBV7-9; clone size: -; CDR3 length: 13; D gene: -; CDR3 DNA: TGTGCCAGTGTGAGAGGGGCTAATGAAAAACTGTTTTTT; CDR3 protein: CASVRGANEKLFF
J gene: TRBJ2-3; V gene: TRBV10-3; clone size: -; CDR3 length: 14; D gene: -; CDR3 DNA: TGTGCCATCAGTGAGGAAAGGTGGCAAGATACGCAGTATTTT; CDR3 protein: CAISEERWQDTQYF
J gene: TRBJ1-1; V gene: TRBV3-1/TRBV3-2; clone size: -; CDR3 length: 14; D gene: TRBD1; CDR3 DNA: TGTGCCAGCAGCCAGGAGACAGGGGACACTGAAGCTTTCTTT; CDR3 protein: CASSQETGDTEAFF
J gene: TRBJ2-2; V gene: TRBV6-4; clone size: -; CDR3 length: 14; D gene: -; CDR3 DNA: TGTGCCAGCAGTGACGGAGGAAGGACCGGGGAGCTGTTTTTT; CDR3 protein: CASSDGGRTGELFF
J gene: TRBJ2-5; V gene: TRBV7-9; clone size: -; CDR3 length: 14; D gene: -; CDR3 DNA: TGTGCCAGCAGCCCTCGTACTTACGACGGGACCCAGTACTTC; CDR3 protein: CASSPRTYDGTQYF
J gene: TRBJ2-3; V gene: TRBV5-1; clone size: -; CDR3 length: 16; D gene: -; CDR3 DNA: TGCGCCAGCAGCTTGGCCACCCCAGGACGCACAGATACGCAGTATTTT; CDR3 protein: CASSLATPGRTDTQYF
J gene: TRBJ1-1; V gene: TRBV7-9; clone size: once; CDR3 length: 13; D gene: -; CDR3 DNA: TGTGCCAGCAGCTTATTGGGGTATACTGAAGCTTTCTTT; CDR3 protein: CASSLLGYTEAFF
J gene: TRBJ2-7; V gene: TRBV28; clone size: -; CDR3 length: 15; D gene: -; CDR3 DNA: TGTGCCAGCAGTTTGGGGGGGCGAATATCCTACGAGCAGTACTTC; CDR3 protein: CASSLGGRISYEQYF
J gene: TRBJ2-1; V gene: TRBV18; clone size: -; CDR3 length: 16; D gene: -; CDR3 DNA: TGTGCCAGCTCACCGGGACAACCGAGCTCCTACAATGAGCAGTTCTTC; CDR3 protein: CASSPGQPSSYNEQFF
J gene: TRBJ1-2; V gene: TRBV5-4; clone size: -; CDR3 length: 13; D gene: -; CDR3 DNA: TGTGCCAGCAGCTCGATCGGGAACTATGGCTACACCTTC; CDR3 protein: CASSSIGNYGYTF